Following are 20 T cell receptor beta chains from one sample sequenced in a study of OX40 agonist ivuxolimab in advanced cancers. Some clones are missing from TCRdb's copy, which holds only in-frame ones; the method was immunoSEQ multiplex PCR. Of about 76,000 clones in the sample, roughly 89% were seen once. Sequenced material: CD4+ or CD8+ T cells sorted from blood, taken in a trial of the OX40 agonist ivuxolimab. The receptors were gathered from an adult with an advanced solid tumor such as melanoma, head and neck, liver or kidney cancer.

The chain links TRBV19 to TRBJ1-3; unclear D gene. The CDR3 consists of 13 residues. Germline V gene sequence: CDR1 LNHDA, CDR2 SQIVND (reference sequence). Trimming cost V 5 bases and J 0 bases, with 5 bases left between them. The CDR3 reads CASSARSGNTIYF. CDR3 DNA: TGTGCCAGTAGTGCCCGCTCTGGAAACACCATATATTTT.

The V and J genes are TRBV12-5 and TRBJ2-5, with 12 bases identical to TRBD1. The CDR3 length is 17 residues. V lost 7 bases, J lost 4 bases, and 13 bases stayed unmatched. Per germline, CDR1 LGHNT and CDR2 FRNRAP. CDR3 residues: CASAPSPGTGGRETQYF. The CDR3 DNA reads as TGTGCTAGTGCCCCCAGTCCCGGGACAGGGGGCAGAGAGACCCAGTACTTC.

CDR3 residues: CASSLEGRGRGGYTF. The CDR3 DNA sequence: TGCGCCAGCAGCTTGGAAGGCAGGGGGCGCGGTGGCTACACCTTC. The V call is TRBV5-1, the J call TRBJ1-2; 8 bases fit TRBD1. Germline CDR1 is SGHRS and CDR2 is YFSETQ. Germline trimming cut 0 bases from V and 7 bases from J; bases unmatched to any gene: 8. CDR3 length: 15 residues.

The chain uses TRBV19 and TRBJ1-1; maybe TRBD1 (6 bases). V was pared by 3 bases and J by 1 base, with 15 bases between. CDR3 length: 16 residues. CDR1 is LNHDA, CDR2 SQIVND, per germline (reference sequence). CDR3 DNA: TGTGCCAGTAGTATCCCACGGGGGGCGGCGAACACTGAAGCTTTCTTT. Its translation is CASSIPRGAANTEAFF.

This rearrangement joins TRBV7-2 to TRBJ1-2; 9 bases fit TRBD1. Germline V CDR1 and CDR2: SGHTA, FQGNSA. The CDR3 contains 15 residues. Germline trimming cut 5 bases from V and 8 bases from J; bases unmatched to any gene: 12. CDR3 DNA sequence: TGTGCCAGCAGCACAGCCGGGACAGGGACTTTGGGCTACACCTTC. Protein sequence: CASSTAGTGTLGYTF.

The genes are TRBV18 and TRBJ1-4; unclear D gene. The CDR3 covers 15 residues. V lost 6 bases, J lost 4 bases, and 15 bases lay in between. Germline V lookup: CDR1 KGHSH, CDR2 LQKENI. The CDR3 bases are TGTGCCAGCTCCCGGGTGGTTGGCATTAATGAAAAACTGTTTTTT. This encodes CASSRVVGINEKLFF.

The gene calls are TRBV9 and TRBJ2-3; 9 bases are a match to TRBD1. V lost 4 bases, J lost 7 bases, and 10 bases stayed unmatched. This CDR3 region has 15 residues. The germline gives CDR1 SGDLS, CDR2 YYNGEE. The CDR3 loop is CASSPGTGLEYTQYF. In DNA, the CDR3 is TGTGCCAGCAGCCCCGGGACAGGGTTAGAATATACGCAGTATTTT.

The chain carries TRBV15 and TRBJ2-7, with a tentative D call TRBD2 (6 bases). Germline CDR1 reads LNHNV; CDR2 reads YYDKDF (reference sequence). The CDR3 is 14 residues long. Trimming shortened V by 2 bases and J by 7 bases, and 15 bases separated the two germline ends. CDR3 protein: CATSRTRDSWEQYF. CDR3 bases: TGTGCCACCAGCAGAACCAGGGACTCGTGGGAGCAGTACTTC. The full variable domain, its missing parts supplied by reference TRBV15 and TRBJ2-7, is DAMVIQNPRYQVTQFGKPVTLSCSQTLNHNVMYWYQQKSSQAPKLLFHYYDKDFNNEADTPDNFQSRRPNTSFCFLDIRSPGLGDTAMYLCATSRTRDSWEQYFGPGTRLTVT.

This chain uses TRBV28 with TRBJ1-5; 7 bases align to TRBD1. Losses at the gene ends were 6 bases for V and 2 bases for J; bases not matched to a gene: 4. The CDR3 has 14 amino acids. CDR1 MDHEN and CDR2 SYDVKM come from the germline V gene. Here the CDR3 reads CASSSGQRNQPQHF. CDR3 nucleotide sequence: TGTGCCAGCAGCTCGGGACAGCGCAATCAGCCCCAGCATTTT.

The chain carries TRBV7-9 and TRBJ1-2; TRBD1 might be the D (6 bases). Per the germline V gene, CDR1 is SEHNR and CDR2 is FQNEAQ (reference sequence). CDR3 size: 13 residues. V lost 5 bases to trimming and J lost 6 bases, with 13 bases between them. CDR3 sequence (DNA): TGTGCCAGCAGCATACAGGGTGTAGATGGCTACACCTTC. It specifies CASSIQGVDGYTF.

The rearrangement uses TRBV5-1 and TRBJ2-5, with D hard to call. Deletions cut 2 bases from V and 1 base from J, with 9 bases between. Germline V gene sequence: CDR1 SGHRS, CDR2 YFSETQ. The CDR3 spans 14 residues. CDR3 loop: CASSFRTVQETQYF. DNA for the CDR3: TGCGCCAGCAGCTTTAGGACCGTCCAAGAGACCCAGTACTTC. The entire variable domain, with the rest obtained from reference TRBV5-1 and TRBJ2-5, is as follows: KAGVTQTPRYLIKTRGQQVTLSCSPISGHRSVSWYQQTPGQGLQFLFEYFSETQRNKGNFPGRFSGRQFSNSRSEMNVSTLELGDSALYLCASSFRTVQETQYFGPGTRLLVL.

CDR3 coding DNA: TGCGCCAGCAGCTCCAGAAGGGGACAGGGGACCGGGGAGCTGTTTTTT. Protein product: CASSSRRGQGTGELFF. J is TRBJ2-2 and V is TRBV5-1, with TRBD1 matching 10 bases. V lost 3 bases to trimming and J lost 5 bases; unmatched junction nucleotides: 7. The CDR3 totals 16 residues. Germline V CDR1 and CDR2: SGHRS, YFSETQ.

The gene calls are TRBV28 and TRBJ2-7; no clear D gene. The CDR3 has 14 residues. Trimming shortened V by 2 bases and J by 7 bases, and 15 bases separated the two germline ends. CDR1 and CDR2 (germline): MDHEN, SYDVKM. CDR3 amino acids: CASSLRQSFDEQYV. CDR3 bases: TGTGCCAGCAGTTTACGTCAGAGCTTTGATGAGCAGTACGTC.

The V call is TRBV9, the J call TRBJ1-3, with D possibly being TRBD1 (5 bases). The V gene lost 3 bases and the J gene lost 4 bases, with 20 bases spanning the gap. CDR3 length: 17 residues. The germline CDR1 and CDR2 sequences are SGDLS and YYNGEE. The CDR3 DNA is TGTGCCAGCAGCGGATTAAGGGGTAACAACGAGGGAAACACCATATATTTT. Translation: CASSGLRGNNEGNTIYF.

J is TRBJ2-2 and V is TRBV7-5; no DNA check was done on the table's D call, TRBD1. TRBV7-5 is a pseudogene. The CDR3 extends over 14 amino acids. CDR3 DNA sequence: TGTGCCAGAAGCCAAAGACAGTTAGCCGGGGAGCTGTTTTTT. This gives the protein CARSQRQLAGELFF.

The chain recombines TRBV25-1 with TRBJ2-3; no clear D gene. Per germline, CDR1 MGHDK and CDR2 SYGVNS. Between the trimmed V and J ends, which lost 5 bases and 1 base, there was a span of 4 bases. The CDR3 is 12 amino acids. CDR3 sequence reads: CASSRGTDTQYF. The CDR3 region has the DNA TGTGCCAGCAGTCGGGGCACAGATACGCAGTATTTT.

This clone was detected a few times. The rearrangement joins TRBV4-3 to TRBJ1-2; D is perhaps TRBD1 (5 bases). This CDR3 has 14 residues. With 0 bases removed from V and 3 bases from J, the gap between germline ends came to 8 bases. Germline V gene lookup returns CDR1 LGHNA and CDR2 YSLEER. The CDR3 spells CASSQEGADYGYTF. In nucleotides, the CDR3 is TGCGCCAGCAGCCAAGAAGGGGCGGACTATGGCTACACCTTC.

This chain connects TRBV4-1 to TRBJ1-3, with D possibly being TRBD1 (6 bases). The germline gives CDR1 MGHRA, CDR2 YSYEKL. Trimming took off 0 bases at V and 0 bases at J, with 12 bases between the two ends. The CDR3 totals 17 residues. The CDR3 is CASSQDTDRLSGNTIYF. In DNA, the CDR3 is TGCGCCAGCAGCCAAGATACGGACAGACTCTCTGGAAACACCATATATTTT.

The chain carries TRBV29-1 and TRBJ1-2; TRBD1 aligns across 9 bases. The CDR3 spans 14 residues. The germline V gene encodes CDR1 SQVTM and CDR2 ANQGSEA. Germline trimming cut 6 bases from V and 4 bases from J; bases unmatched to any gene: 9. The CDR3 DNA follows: TGCAGCGTGGCGGACGGACAGGGGATCTATGGCTACACCTTC. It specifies CSVADGQGIYGYTF.

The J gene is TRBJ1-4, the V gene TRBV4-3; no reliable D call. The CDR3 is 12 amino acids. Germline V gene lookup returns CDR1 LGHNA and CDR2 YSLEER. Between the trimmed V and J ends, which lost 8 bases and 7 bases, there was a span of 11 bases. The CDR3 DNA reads TGCGCCAGCGGACGGATGGGTGAAAAACTGTTTTTT. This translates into CASGRMGEKLFF.